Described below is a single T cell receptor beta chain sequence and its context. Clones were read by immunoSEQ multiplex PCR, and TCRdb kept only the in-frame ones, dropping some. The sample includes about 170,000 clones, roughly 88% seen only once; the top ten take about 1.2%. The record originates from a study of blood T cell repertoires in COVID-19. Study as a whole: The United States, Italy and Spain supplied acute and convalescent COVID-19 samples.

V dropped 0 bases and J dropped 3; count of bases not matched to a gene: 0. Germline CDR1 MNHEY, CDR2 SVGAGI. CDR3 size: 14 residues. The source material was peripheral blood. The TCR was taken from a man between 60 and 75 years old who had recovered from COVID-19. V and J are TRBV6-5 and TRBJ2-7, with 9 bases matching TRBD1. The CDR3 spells CASSYSDRGYEQYF. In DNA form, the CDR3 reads TGTGCCAGCAGTTACTCGGACAGGGGCTACGAGCAGTACTTC.